This TCR beta chain was captured in a study of blood T cells in healthy people across ages. Study-wide findings and caveats: The fall in TCR beta diversity per million T cells was roughly linear with age. Donors of long life had a larger count of naive CD4+ cells and greater diversity than aged donors.

CDR1 and CDR2 from the germline V gene are MGHRA and YSYEKL. V was cut by 1 base and J by 1 base, with 13 bases left in between. This CDR3 contains 16 residues. The second PCR ran 7 to 11 cycles with a sample-barcoded 5' primer and J-beta primers. TCRdb re-called the 5' RACE reads with MiXCR, one entry per CDR3 protein. The table has 500,000 to 650,000 distinct CDR3 sequences, about 28% seen once. This clonotype was seen a few times. Its antigen is still unknown. The sample also formed part of further work on T cells of mothers and their children. Turning to that study: The output of TCR recombination is shaped by thymic selection similarly in related and unrelated pairs. It was observed that no persistent microchimeric T cell clones could be detected.

The TCR originated in a boy aged 2-15 years in good health. Specimen: blood. This chain joins TRBV4-1 and TRBJ2-5; TRBD1 is a possible D gene (5 bases). CDR3 in DNA: TGCGCCAGCAGCCAAGTGATATCCCAGGGCCAAGAGACCCAGTACTTC. Translation gives CASSQVISQGQETQYF.